The 21 T cell receptor beta chains in this list originate from one sample, sequenced in a study of technical replicates of blood from several donors. Clones were read by immunoSEQ multiplex PCR, and TCRdb kept only the in-frame ones, dropping some. The sample records around 62,000 clones, 95% to 98% being singletons. Sample: T cells isolated from PBMCs. The receptors originated from a human donor in good health.

The chain combines TRBV6-6 with TRBJ1-1; TRBD1 might be the D (6 bases). The CDR3 is 14 residues long. The ends were cut back, 8 bases at V and 7 bases at J, with 20 bases in the middle. Per germline, CDR1 MNHNY and CDR2 SVGAGI (reference sequence). CDR3 region: CASRGGQASLEAFF. CDR3 DNA: TGTGCCAGCCGAGGGGGTCAGGCGAGCCTTGAAGCTTTCTTT.

This clone was recorded only once. The chain uses TRBV6-1 and TRBJ1-2, with a possible D match to TRBD1 (5 bases). The CDR3 loop spans 13 amino acids. The germline V and J ends were trimmed by 2 bases and 6 bases, with 10 bases remaining between them. Germline values: CDR1 MNHNS, CDR2 SASEGT. CDR3 sequence reads: CASSESGIDGYTF. In DNA, the CDR3 is TGTGCCAGCAGTGAATCAGGGATAGATGGCTACACCTTC.

This chain uses TRBV28 with TRBJ1-5; D is ambiguous. In germline, CDR1 is MDHEN, CDR2 SYDVKM. The CDR3 has 15 amino acids. Trimming removed 3 bases at V and 0 bases at J, with 9 bases between. DNA of the CDR3: TGTGCCAGCAGTTTTTACAGCTATAGCAATCAGCCCCAGCATTTT. Protein product: CASSFYSYSNQPQHF. Full variable domain (outside the CDR3, taken from reference TRBV28 and TRBJ1-5): DVKVTQSSRYLVKRTGEKVFLECVQDMDHENMFWYRQDPGLGLRLIYFSYDVKMKEKGDIPEGYSVSREKKERFSLILESASTNQTSMYLCASSFYSYSNQPQHFGDGTRLSIL.

In this sample, this clone turned up once. J is TRBJ1-1 and V is TRBV7-8; D unclear. The V gene's germline CDR1 is SGHVS and CDR2 FQNEAQ. V lost 2 bases and J lost 5, with 9 bases in between. This CDR3 has 13 residues. CDR3 residues: CASSLTGSTEAFF. DNA of the CDR3: TGTGCCAGCAGCTTAACGGGGTCGACTGAAGCTTTCTTT.

The chain uses TRBV5-1 and TRBJ2-7; no clear D. This CDR3 is built from 16 residues. Between the trimmed V and J ends, which lost 0 bases and 0 bases, there was a span of 13 bases. CDR1 and CDR2 from the germline V gene are SGHRS and YFSETQ. The CDR3 nucleotides are TGCGCCAGCAGCTTGGAGGCTGGGCAACCCTCCTACGAGCAGTACTTC. It is translated as CASSLEAGQPSYEQYF.

The chain has TRBV19 and TRBJ2-7; TRBD2 might be the D (5 bases). Looked up from germline, CDR1 is LNHDA and CDR2 is SQIVND (reference sequence). Trimming removed 3 bases from V and 6 bases from J, with 12 bases in between. This CDR3 region has 13 residues. The CDR3: CASSINSGFEQYF. DNA of the CDR3: TGTGCCAGTAGTATCAATTCGGGGTTCGAGCAGTACTTC.

The DNA for the CDR3 is TGTGTCTCCTTAAGGGGGGGCCAAGAGACCCAGTACTTC. The encoded protein is CVSLRGGQETQYF. V and J are TRBV28 and TRBJ2-5; D possibly corresponds to TRBD2 (7 bases). The CDR3 runs 13 residues. Looked up from germline, CDR1 is MDHEN and CDR2 is SYDVKM.

Here the CDR3 reads CASSESGLNIQYF. DNA for the CDR3: TGTGCCAGCAGTGAATCTGGACTGAACATTCAGTACTTC. V is TRBV25-1 and J is TRBJ2-4; possibly TRBD2 for D (5 bases). V gave up 1 base and J gave up 7 bases, with 8 bases separating them. The CDR3 runs 13 residues. Germline CDR1 reads MGHDK; CDR2 reads SYGVNS.

This sequence joins TRBV2 and TRBJ1-6, with D hard to call. Trimming took off 3 bases at V and 9 bases at J, with 6 bases between the two ends. The CDR3 has 12 amino acids. Germline V gives CDR1 SNHLY, CDR2 FYNNEI. The CDR3 coding sequence is TGTGCCAGCAGTGAGGAGGGTTCACCCCTCCACTTT. Its translation: CASSEEGSPLHF.

The chain uses TRBV9 and TRBJ1-2; 9 positions match TRBD1. J lost 7 bases, V lost 3 bases, and 7 bases had no gene match. CDR3 size: 14 residues. The germline gives CDR1 SGDLS, CDR2 YYNGEE. CDR3 DNA sequence: TGTGCCAGCAGCGCGGGACAGGGTCCCGGTGGCTACACCTTC. Its translation is CASSAGQGPGGYTF.

The chain couples TRBV16 to TRBJ1-2; 10 bases agree with TRBD1. CDR1 and CDR2 from the germline V gene are KGHSY and FQNENV. CDR3 length: 14 amino acids. V lost 0 bases to trimming and J lost 6 bases; unmatched junction nucleotides: 1. This chain's CDR3 is CASSQSGQGDGYTF. As DNA, the CDR3 is TGTGCCAGCAGCCAATCAGGACAGGGGGATGGCTACACCTTC.

CDR3 sequence: CASTPRRGEGWPQHF. The DNA for the CDR3 is TGTGCCAGCACTCCCCGGCGGGGAGAAGGGTGGCCCCAGCATTTT. The chain uses TRBV6-5 and TRBJ1-5; no firm D call. The CDR3 totals 15 residues. The V end lost 7 bases, the J end lost 9 bases, and 22 bases lay between the germline ends. Germline V lookup: CDR1 MNHEY, CDR2 SVGAGI.

This clone was found once. This chain uses TRBV7-9 with TRBJ1-5, with 8 positions matching TRBD1. CDR3 size: 16 residues. Germline V CDR1 and CDR2: SEHNR, FQNEAQ (reference sequence). V dropped 2 bases and J dropped 7; count of bases not matched to a gene: 10. CDR3 sequence reads: CASSLTDRGLNQPQHF. Written as DNA, the CDR3 is TGTGCCAGCAGCTTAACCGACAGGGGACTTAACCAGCCCCAGCATTTT. The variable domain in full, completed from reference TRBV7-9 and TRBJ1-5, reads DTGVSQNPRHKITKRGQNVTFRCDPISEHNRLYWYRQTLGQGPEFLTYFQNEAQLEKSRLLSDRFSAERPKGSFSTLEIQRTEQGDSAMYLCASSLTDRGLNQPQHFGDGTRLSIL.

The chain couples TRBV5-1 to TRBJ2-7; TRBD1 matches 7 bases. The CDR3 runs 16 residues. Germline assignment: CDR1 SGHRS and CDR2 YFSETQ. J gave up 0 bases and V 4 bases, and 10 bases lay outside the gene matches. The CDR3 region has the DNA TGCGCCAGCAGCGAACAGGGGCCGGTTTACTCCTACGAGCAGTACTTC. This gives the protein CASSEQGPVYSYEQYF.

The chain's CDR3 is CASSEGGEKLFF. The CDR3, as DNA: TGTGCCAGCAGTGAGGGGGGTGAAAAACTGTTTTTT. The chain uses TRBV25-1 and TRBJ1-4, with a possible D match to TRBD1 (5 bases). This CDR3 region has 12 residues. The germline CDR1 and CDR2 sequences are MGHDK and SYGVNS. Trimming stripped 3 bases from V and 7 bases from J, with 6 bases between. Complete variable domain (other parts from reference TRBV25-1 and TRBJ1-4): EADIYQTPRYLVIGTGKKITLECSQTMGHDKMYWYQQDPGMELHLIHYSYGVNSTEKGDLSSESTVSRIRTEHFPLTLESARPSHTSQYLCASSEGGEKLFFGSGTQLSVL.

The chain employs TRBV6-4 and TRBJ2-2; D is undetermined. The V end was cut by 0 bases, the J end by 6 bases, with 8 bases between. The length of the CDR3 is 14 residues. Germline-derived CDR1 and CDR2 are MRHNA and SNTAGT. CDR3 loop: CASSDSIPAGELFF. CDR3 nucleotides: TGTGCCAGCAGTGACTCGATTCCGGCCGGGGAGCTGTTTTTT.

The chain joins TRBV4-1 to TRBJ2-1, with TRBD2 identical over 14 bases. Germline lookup yields CDR1 MGHRA and CDR2 YSYEKL. Trimming removed 4 bases from V and 0 bases from J; junction bases left unmatched: 5. The CDR3 extends over 18 amino acids. CDR3 protein: CASSRGLAGGSSYNEQFF. CDR3 DNA: TGCGCCAGCAGCCGCGGACTAGCGGGGGGAAGCTCCTACAATGAGCAGTTCTTC.

The chain combines TRBV2 with TRBJ2-5; D is uncertain. V was cut by 4 bases and J by 2 bases, with 2 bases left in between. Germline V gene data show CDR1 as SNHLY and CDR2 as FYNNEI. This CDR3 comprises 11 residues. CDR3 amino acids: CASSVQETQYF. The DNA of the CDR3 is TGTGCCAGCAGTGTACAAGAGACCCAGTACTTC.

The chain recombines TRBV6-1 with TRBJ1-5; D unclear. V was cut by 1 base and J by 5 bases, with 12 bases left in between. The CDR3 consists of 15 residues. Looked up from germline, CDR1 is MNHNS and CDR2 is SASEGT. The CDR3 is CASSEVRPADQPQHF. CDR3 DNA sequence: TGTGCCAGCAGTGAAGTACGACCAGCGGATCAGCCCCAGCATTTT.

This chain connects TRBV11-2 to TRBJ2-1; 7 bases are a match to TRBD1. This CDR3 has 15 residues. Germline loops: CDR1 SGHAT, CDR2 FQNNGV. With V trimmed by 2 bases and J by 6 bases, 7 bases remained unmatched. The DNA of the CDR3 is TGTGCCAGCAGCTTAATCCTTGGACAGGTCAATGAGCAGTTCTTC. Its protein product is CASSLILGQVNEQFF. The full variable domain, with the rest looked up from reference TRBV11-2 and TRBJ2-1, is EAGVAQSPRYKIIEKRQSVAFWCNPISGHATLYWYQQILGQGPKLLIQFQNNGVVDDSQLPKDRFSAERLKGVDSTLKIQPAKLEDSAVYLCASSLILGQVNEQFFGPGTRLTVL.

V gene TRBV5-4 combines with J gene TRBJ1-1; 8 positions agree with TRBD1. The CDR3 sequence is 14 residues long. Germline assignment: CDR1 SGHNT and CDR2 YYREEE (reference sequence). V gave up 2 bases and J gave up 7 bases; unmatched junction bases: 7. Written as DNA, the CDR3 is TGTGCCAGCAGCTTTAAAGAAGACAGGGGTGAAGCTTTCTTT. This gives the protein CASSFKEDRGEAFF.